Listed below are T cell receptor beta chains from one sample, sequenced in a study of beta chain features in type 1 diabetes. Sequencing was performed with immunoSEQ multiplex PCR; in TCRdb, only in-frame clones are kept and a portion is missing. The data hold roughly 500,000 clones, with roughly 30% observed a single time. The sample taken for sequencing was naive CD4+ T cells from blood. The source is a young man in good health. Both conserved end residues are part of each CDR3. D genes are given only for firm matches. Clone size is stated in some rows and not others, as once, few, many or a class when expanded.

v_gene	j_gene	d_gene	len	abundance	CDR3aa	CDR3nt
TRBV30	TRBJ1-4	.	13	few	CAWSKGNGEKLFF	TGTGCCTGGAGTAAAGGGAACGGGGAAAAACTGTTTTTT
TRBV29-1	TRBJ1-1	.	13	few	CSVERDFNTEAFF	TGCAGCGTTGAACGGGACTTCAACACTGAAGCTTTCTTT
TRBV7-2	TRBJ2-3	.	14	few	CASSASRVTDTQYF	TGTGCCAGCAGCGCCTCCAGGGTCACAGATACGCAGTATTTT
TRBV29-1	TRBJ1-1	TRBD1	13	.	CSSWGQGNTEAFF	TGCAGCTCTTGGGGACAGGGGAACACTGAAGCTTTCTTT
TRBV20-1	TRBJ2-7	.	11	few	CRATTADEQYF	TGCAGAGCTACGACAGCAGACGAGCAGTACTTC
TRBV18	TRBJ2-5	.	13	.	CASSPDRRETQYF	TGTGCCAGCTCACCTGACAGAAGGGAGACCCAGTACTTC
TRBV10-3	TRBJ2-5	TRBD2	14	few	CAISSGSGQETQYF	TGTGCCATCAGTAGCGGGAGTGGCCAAGAGACCCAGTACTTC
TRBV4-1	TRBJ2-3	.	13	.	CASSQETSDTQYF	TGCGCCAGCAGCCAAGAAACCAGCGATACGCAGTATTTT
TRBV4-3	TRBJ2-3	.	14	few	CASSLRRPQDTQYF	TGCGCCAGCAGCCTTCGTCGACCCCAGGATACGCAGTATTTT
TRBV10-3	TRBJ2-5	TRBD1	12	.	CAISRTGETQYF	TGTGCCATCAGCCGGACAGGGGAGACCCAGTACTTC
TRBV18	TRBJ1-1	.	14	.	CASSPAGANTEAFF	TGTGCCAGCTCACCTGCAGGGGCGAACACTGAAGCTTTCTTT
TRBV7-9	TRBJ1-4	.	14	.	CASSLASKEEKLFF	TGTGCCAGCAGCTTAGCCTCCAAGGAGGAAAAACTGTTTTTT
TRBV7-2	TRBJ1-1	.	14	few	CASSLNREATEAFF	TGTGCCAGCAGCTTAAACAGGGAAGCTACTGAAGCTTTCTTT
TRBV11-2	TRBJ2-5	TRBD1	16	once	CASSRAGTGRGETQYF	TGTGCCAGCAGCCGAGCCGGGACAGGGCGTGGAGAGACCCAGTACTTC
TRBV30	TRBJ2-3	.	14	few	CAWSRGTLTDTQYF	TGTGCCTGGAGTAGGGGGACTCTCACAGATACGCAGTATTTT
TRBV29-1	TRBJ1-1	TRBD1	13	few	CSVGKGAYTEAFF	TGCAGCGTTGGGAAGGGGGCTTACACTGAAGCTTTCTTT
TRBV6-4	TRBJ2-3	.	14	few	CASSDWTLTDTQYF	TGTGCCAGCAGTGATTGGACCCTCACAGATACGCAGTATTTT
TRBV28	TRBJ2-2	.	13	.	CASRSANTGELFF	TGTGCCAGCCGGTCGGCGAACACCGGGGAGCTGTTTTTT
TRBV9	TRBJ2-1	.	14	few	CASSAVVSAAEQFF	TGTGCCAGCAGCGCGGTTGTTAGCGCCGCTGAGCAGTTCTTC
TRBV29-1	TRBJ2-5	.	13	.	CSVDEGVGETQYF	TGCAGCGTTGATGAGGGAGTGGGGGAGACCCAGTACTTC
TRBV4-2	TRBJ1-2	.	13	.	CASSQDGAYGYTF	TGTGCCAGCAGCCAAGATGGGGCCTATGGCTACACCTTC
TRBV6-4	TRBJ2-7	.	15	few	CASSDPRQSSYEQYF	TGTGCCAGCAGTGACCCGCGACAGAGCTCCTACGAGCAGTACTTC
TRBV9	TRBJ2-2	.	14	.	CASSPQVAAGELFF	TGTGCCAGCAGCCCCCAGGTAGCGGCCGGGGAGCTGTTTTTT
TRBV23-1	TRBJ2-7	.	16	.	CASSQLPERGSYEQYF	TGCGCCAGCAGTCAATTGCCAGAAAGAGGCTCCTACGAGCAGTACTTC
TRBV5-6	TRBJ2-2	.	12	.	CASSSSTGELFF	TGTGCCAGCAGCTCGTCCACCGGGGAGCTGTTTTTT
TRBV5-4	TRBJ2-1	TRBD2	14	.	CASTLSGDYNEQFF	TGTGCCAGCACCCTAAGCGGGGACTACAATGAGCAGTTCTTC
TRBV27	TRBJ2-5	.	12	.	CASSTIRETQYF	TGTGCCAGCAGTACGATTCGGGAGACCCAGTACTTC
TRBV29-1	TRBJ2-3	.	12	.	CSVGTGADTQYF	TGCAGCGTCGGGACTGGGGCGGATACGCAGTATTTT
TRBV7-7	TRBJ2-5	.	13	.	CASSAGLRETQYF	TGTGCTAGCAGCGCAGGGTTAAGAGAGACCCAGTACTTC
TRBV7-2	TRBJ2-7	TRBD1	15	.	CASSSAGQGAYEQYF	TGTGCCAGCAGCTCCGCCGGACAGGGGGCCTACGAGCAGTACTTC
TRBV7-9	TRBJ2-7	.	14	.	CASSSPPGSPEQYF	TGTGCCAGCAGCTCCCCCCCGGGCTCACCCGAGCAGTACTTC
TRBV30	TRBJ2-3	.	14	few	CAWSRSSMADTQYF	TGTGCCTGGTCGCGATCGAGCATGGCAGATACGCAGTATTTT
TRBV5-4	TRBJ2-1	.	14	few	CASSLDGFHNEQFF	TGTGCCAGCAGCTTGGACGGTTTCCACAATGAGCAGTTCTTC
TRBV28	TRBJ2-7	.	12	.	CASSLLAREQYF	TGTGCCAGCAGCCTTCTAGCACGCGAGCAGTACTTC
TRBV7-9	TRBJ1-4	TRBD1	17	.	CASSLATLDRDGEKLFF	TGTGCCAGCAGCTTAGCCACCTTGGACAGGGATGGTGAAAAACTGTTTTTT
TRBV7-8	TRBJ2-6	.	14	.	CASSPFAGANVLTF	TGTGCCAGCAGCCCGTTTGCCGGGGCCAACGTCCTGACTTTC
TRBV4-1	TRBJ2-5	.	13	.	CASSRWAWETQYF	TGCGCCAGCAGCCGGTGGGCGTGGGAAACCCAGTACTTC
TRBV4-1	TRBJ2-3	TRBD2	16	few	CASSQGTSGRGDTQYF	TGCGCCAGCAGCCAAGGGACTAGCGGGAGAGGAGATACGCAGTATTTT
TRBV29-1	TRBJ2-1	.	12	few	CSVVGPSDEQFF	TGCAGCGTTGTCGGCCCGTCGGATGAGCAGTTCTTC
TRBV30	TRBJ2-7	.	12	.	CAWSAGEYEQYF	TGTGCCTGGAGTGCGGGGGAATACGAGCAGTACTTC
TRBV25-1	TRBJ2-6	.	15	few	CASSDWLSGANVLTF	TGTGCCAGCAGTGACTGGCTTTCTGGGGCCAACGTCCTGACTTTC
TRBV18	TRBJ2-3	.	14	few	CASSPDSGTDTQYF	TGTGCCAGCTCACCAGATAGTGGCACAGATACGCAGTATTTT